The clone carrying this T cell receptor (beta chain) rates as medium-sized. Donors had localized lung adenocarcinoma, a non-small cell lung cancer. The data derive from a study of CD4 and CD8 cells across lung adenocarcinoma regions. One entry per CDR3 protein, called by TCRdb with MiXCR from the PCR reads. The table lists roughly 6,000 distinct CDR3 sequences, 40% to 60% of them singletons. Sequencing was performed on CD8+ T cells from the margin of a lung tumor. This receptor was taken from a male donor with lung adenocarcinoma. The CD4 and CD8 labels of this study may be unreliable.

In nucleotides, the CDR3 is TGTGCCAGCGCGGATTACAATGAGCAGTTCTTC. Translated: CASADYNEQFF. The rearrangement uses TRBV6-5 and TRBJ2-1; D not certain. This CDR3 is 11 amino acids long. Trimming took 8 bases from V and 4 from J, leaving 6 bases between them. Germline V lookup: CDR1 MNHEY, CDR2 SVGAGI.